Sequencing of this T cell receptor (beta chain) was carried out in a study of blood T cell repertoires in COVID-19. Looking at the study overall: Sites across the United States, Italy and Spain contributed samples from acute and convalescent COVID-19. T cells, B-cell-depleted T cells, or PBMCs supplied cDNA or gDNA.

After removal of 6 bases from V and 2 bases from J, the junction contained 9 bases not matched to a gene. CDR3 size: 15 residues. CDR1 and CDR2 (germline): LGHDT, YNNKEL (reference sequence). Per the authors' pipeline: Amplification from reference gene primers served as the basis for estimated nucleated cell counts. Clones were read by immunoSEQ multiplex PCR, and TCRdb kept only the in-frame ones, dropping some. D and trimming come from the DNA, and the V and J calls and clone size come from that table. The sample contains approximately 330,000 clones, about 87% of which appear only once. Seattle cases were enrolled at active infection and followed longitudinally.

Material for sequencing was peripheral blood. This clonotype was obtained from a man aged 30-40 years with COVID-19, enrolled during active disease. The chain joins TRBV3-1 (or the pseudogene TRBV3-2) to TRBJ2-5; TRBD2 matches at 7 bases. CDR3: CASSVIRGVQETQYF. The CDR3 DNA reads as TGTGCCAGCAGTGTTATACGGGGGGTTCAAGAGACCCAGTACTTC.